The 25 T cell receptor beta chains given below trace back to one sample, sequenced in a study of blood T cell repertoires in COVID-19. Clones were sequenced by immunoSEQ multiplex PCR, and TCRdb holds only the in-frame ones, with some missing. The sample holds a few hundred thousand clones; over 75% are singletons and the top ten take roughly 2.5%. Specimen: PBMCs or T cells enriched from blood (not recorded which). These TCRs come from a woman aged 18-29 years who had recovered from COVID-19.

The rearrangement uses TRBV5-1 and TRBJ1-4, with 9 bases fitting TRBD1. The length of the CDR3 is 15 residues. Per germline, CDR1 SGHRS and CDR2 YFSETQ. The J segment lost 2 bases and the V segment lost 4 bases, leaving 3 bases of the junction unmatched. CDR3 sequence (DNA): TGCGCCAGCAGCAGGGACAGGGCTACTAATGAAAAACTGTTTTTT. Its protein product is CASSRDRATNEKLFF.

The chain recombines TRBV19 with TRBJ1-1; a possible D gene is TRBD1 (6 bases). Germline lookup yields CDR1 LNHDA and CDR2 SQIVND (reference sequence). Trimming took 3 bases from V and 5 from J, leaving 16 bases between them. CDR3 length equals 15 residues. CDR3 coding DNA: TGTGCCAGTAGTATCTTAACAGGGTCGGGAACTGAAGCTTTCTTT. Translation gives CASSILTGSGTEAFF.

The V call is TRBV2, the J call TRBJ1-4; TRBD1 is a possible D gene (5 bases). The CDR3 covers 13 residues. V lost 7 bases, J lost 6 bases, and 12 bases lay in between. Germline CDR1 reads SNHLY; CDR2 reads FYNNEI. As DNA, the CDR3 is TGTGCCAGCATGGGGGGGGTTTATGAAAAACTGTTTTTT. It yields the protein CASMGGVYEKLFF.

The V gene is TRBV6-5, the J gene TRBJ1-5; 7 positions match TRBD1. CDR1 MNHEY and CDR2 SVGAGI come from the germline V gene. V lost 8 bases and J lost 4; bases outside the gene matches: 2. The CDR3 loop spans 12 amino acids. CDR3 DNA sequence: TGTGCCAGCGGACAGGTTAATCAGCCCCAGCATTTT. This sequence encodes CASGQVNQPQHF.

This chain links TRBV15 with TRBJ1-2; D call uncertain. The CDR3 extends over 15 amino acids. The germline gives CDR1 LNHNV, CDR2 YYDKDF (reference sequence). V dropped 3 bases and J dropped 0 bases, with 11 bases sitting between them. In DNA form, the CDR3 reads TGTGCCACCAGCAGTTTTTCTTCGGCTAACTATGGCTACACCTTC. It encodes CATSSFSSANYGYTF.

The chain combines TRBV4-1 with TRBJ1-2, with a possible D match to TRBD1 (5 bases). Germline CDR1 and CDR2: MGHRA and YSYEKL. V lost 0 bases and J lost 7, with 12 bases in between. This CDR3 comprises 14 residues. DNA of the CDR3: TGCGCCAGCAGCCAAGATTCCAGGGAAGTTGGCTACACCTTC. This translates into CASSQDSREVGYTF.

V and J are TRBV2 and TRBJ1-5; tentative D call: TRBD1 (6 bases). Trimming pared 4 bases from V and 7 bases from J, leaving 11 bases between. In germline, CDR1 is SNHLY, CDR2 FYNNEI. The CDR3 runs 13 residues. CDR3 region: CASSAGAEQPQHF. The CDR3, as DNA: TGTGCCAGCAGTGCAGGGGCGGAGCAGCCCCAGCATTTT.

This chain uses TRBV5-1 with TRBJ2-5; D call uncertain. Trimming pared 3 bases from V and 1 base from J, leaving 7 bases between. CDR3 size: 13 residues. Germline values: CDR1 SGHRS, CDR2 YFSETQ. CDR3 DNA: TGCGCCAGCAGCTACGGCGGCCAAGAGACCCAGTACTTC. It translates to CASSYGGQETQYF.

CDR3 sequence reads: CASKTLGGANEKLFF. CDR3 DNA: TGTGCCAGCAAAACCTTAGGCGGGGCTAATGAAAAACTGTTTTTT. The chain is built from TRBV28 and TRBJ1-4; no definite D call. V gave up 7 bases and J gave up 3 bases, with 15 bases separating them. Germline V gene lookup returns CDR1 MDHEN and CDR2 SYDVKM. This CDR3 is 15 amino acids long.

The chain recombines TRBV29-1 with TRBJ1-1, with D perhaps matching TRBD1 (5 bases). The length of the CDR3 is 12 residues. V lost 7 bases to trimming and J lost 4 bases, with 13 bases between them. Germline CDR1 is SQVTM and CDR2 is ANQGSEA. The CDR3 DNA sequence: TGCAGCGCCGCTCCGGGGGGCACTGAAGCTTTCTTT. It is translated as CSAAPGGTEAFF.

The chain has TRBV18 and TRBJ1-1, with D hard to call. The CDR3 covers 14 residues. V lost 6 bases, J lost 0 bases, and 11 bases lay in between. Per germline, CDR1 KGHSH and CDR2 LQKENI. CDR3 bases: TGTGCCAGCTCCAGATCTGCCGTGAACACTGAAGCTTTCTTT. Its protein product is CASSRSAVNTEAFF.

The chain has TRBV28 and TRBJ2-3, with TRBD2 matching 9 bases. The germline V gene has CDR1 MDHEN and CDR2 SYDVKM. With 1 base clipped from V and 10 bases from J, the junction kept 9 bases outside the gene matches. The CDR3 runs to 15 residues. The CDR3 loop is CASSLYSSGTSPQYF. CDR3 DNA sequence: TGTGCCAGCAGTTTATACTCTTCCGGGACTAGCCCGCAGTATTTT.

This clone turned up a few times. The genes are TRBV5-1 and TRBJ1-5; D perhaps matches TRBD1 (6 bases). CDR3 size: 16 residues. Germline CDR1 SGHRS, CDR2 YFSETQ. V lost 3 bases and J 1 base, leaving 14 bases between the germline ends. The CDR3 region is CASSSGPRGSNQPQHF. CDR3 DNA sequence: TGCGCCAGCAGCTCGGGACCCAGGGGCAGCAATCAGCCCCAGCATTTT.

This rearrangement joins TRBV27 to TRBJ2-1; 9 nucleotides agree with TRBD2. The trim removed 8 bases at V and 0 bases at J, leaving 8 bases unmatched. Germline loops: CDR1 MNHEY, CDR2 SMNVEV (reference sequence). The CDR3 loop spans 16 amino acids. The CDR3 DNA sequence: TGTGCCAGCCGAGGTAGCGGGGGAAGCTCCTACAATGAGCAGTTCTTC. Protein: CASRGSGGSSYNEQFF.

The genes are TRBV7-8 and TRBJ1-4, with unresolved D. The germline CDR1 and CDR2 sequences are SGHVS and FQNEAQ. The CDR3 totals 16 residues. V lost 0 bases to trimming and J lost 3 bases, with 11 bases between them. CDR3 amino acids: CASSLARAAPNEKLFF. CDR3 coding DNA: TGTGCCAGCAGCTTAGCGAGGGCAGCTCCTAATGAAAAACTGTTTTTT.

The chain combines TRBV7-9 with TRBJ2-1; 8 bases agree with TRBD1. Trimming took 3 bases from V and 6 from J; bases not matched to a gene: 1. The length of the CDR3 is 13 residues. CDR1 is SEHNR, CDR2 FQNEAQ, per germline (reference sequence). The CDR3 sequence: CASSLDRVNEQFF. As DNA, the CDR3 is TGTGCCAGCAGCTTGGACAGGGTCAATGAGCAGTTCTTC. Combining the CDR3 with reference TRBV7-9 and TRBJ2-1 gives the whole variable domain DTGVSQNPRHKITKRGQNVTFRCDPISEHNRLYWYRQTLGQGPEFLTYFQNEAQLEKSRLLSDRFSAERPKGSFSTLEIQRTEQGDSAMYLCASSLDRVNEQFFGPGTRLTVL.

The chain combines TRBV2 with TRBJ1-6, with TRBD1 as a possible D gene (6 bases). With 6 bases removed from V and 10 bases from J, the gap between germline ends came to 16 bases. Germline values: CDR1 SNHLY, CDR2 FYNNEI. The CDR3 runs 14 residues. The CDR3, as DNA: TGTGCCAGCAGGACACAGGGAATCGGATCACCCCTCCACTTT. This sequence encodes CASRTQGIGSPLHF.

CDR3 sequence: CASSLNPGQPDNEQFF. The CDR3 region has the DNA TGTGCCAGCAGCTTAAACCCGGGACAACCTGACAATGAGCAGTTCTTC. This chain joins TRBV7-6 and TRBJ2-1, with D maybe TRBD1 (6 bases). Germline V gene data show CDR1 as SGHVS and CDR2 as FNYEAQ. The CDR3 spans 16 residues. V lost 2 bases and J 5 bases, leaving 16 bases between the germline ends.

This clone was recorded only once. The J gene is TRBJ2-3, the V gene TRBV7-2; 10 nucleotides agree with TRBD2. CDR3 length equals 16 residues. CDR1 SGHTA and CDR2 FQGNSA come from the germline V gene. The trim removed 5 bases at V and 2 bases at J, leaving 7 bases unmatched. This CDR3 reads CASSLTSGDPTDTQYF. As DNA, the CDR3 is TGTGCCAGCAGCCTAACTAGCGGGGACCCCACAGATACGCAGTATTTT.

The chain recombines TRBV6-2 or TRBV6-3 with TRBJ2-7; 7 bases map to TRBD1. CDR1 and CDR2 from the germline V gene are MNHEY and SVGEGT. Losses at the gene ends were 4 bases for V and 1 base for J; bases not matched to a gene: 16. The CDR3 runs 18 residues. The CDR3 spells CASSFNLPSQGVSYEQYF. The CDR3, as DNA: TGTGCCAGCAGTTTCAACCTACCCAGCCAGGGGGTATCCTACGAGCAGTACTTC.

The gene calls are TRBV23-1 and TRBJ1-2, with a possible D match to TRBD1 (6 bases). TRBV23-1 is an ORF, and what it does is uncertain. The CDR3 has 16 residues. V shed 1 base and J shed 3 bases, with 15 bases lying between them. The CDR3 sequence is CASSQWETGSYYGYTF. CDR3 in DNA: TGCGCCAGCAGTCAATGGGAAACAGGGAGCTACTATGGCTACACCTTC.

This chain joins TRBV6-5 and TRBJ1-2, with 8 bases that match TRBD1. The J segment lost 3 bases and the V segment lost 6 bases, leaving 0 bases of the junction unmatched. Germline CDR1 is MNHEY and CDR2 is SVGAGI. This CDR3 spans 12 amino acids. Written as DNA, the CDR3 is TGTGCCAGCAGGACAGGGGACTATGGCTACACCTTC. Its protein product is CASRTGDYGYTF.

This CDR3 is CSVVGGAGTGYYEQYF. The CDR3 nucleotides read TGCAGCGTTGTAGGCGGTGCCGGGACAGGGTACTACGAGCAGTACTTC. V usage is TRBV29-1 and J usage is TRBJ2-7; 9 positions match TRBD1. The CDR3 extends over 16 amino acids. Germline CDR1 and CDR2: SQVTM and ANQGSEA. Trimming cost V 4 bases and J 3 bases; bases outside gene matches: 13.

In nucleotides, the CDR3 is TGTGCCAGCAGCTGGTCTCGGGAGCAGTACTTC. Protein product: CASSWSREQYF. The V and J genes are TRBV5-5 and TRBJ2-7, with D unresolved. The germline gives CDR1 SGHKS, CDR2 YYEKEE (reference sequence). The CDR3 spans 11 residues. The V end was cut by 3 bases, the J end by 7 bases, with 8 bases between.

The chain has TRBV5-8 and TRBJ2-7; 9 bases are shared with TRBD1. The V segment lost 2 bases and the J segment 0 bases; nucleotides outside the gene matches: 9. In germline, CDR1 is SGHTS, CDR2 YDEGEE. The CDR3 consists of 17 residues. The CDR3 DNA follows: TGTGCCAGCAGCTTACCCGGGACAGGGTCAAGCTCCTACGAGCAGTACTTC. Translated, it gives CASSLPGTGSSSYEQYF.